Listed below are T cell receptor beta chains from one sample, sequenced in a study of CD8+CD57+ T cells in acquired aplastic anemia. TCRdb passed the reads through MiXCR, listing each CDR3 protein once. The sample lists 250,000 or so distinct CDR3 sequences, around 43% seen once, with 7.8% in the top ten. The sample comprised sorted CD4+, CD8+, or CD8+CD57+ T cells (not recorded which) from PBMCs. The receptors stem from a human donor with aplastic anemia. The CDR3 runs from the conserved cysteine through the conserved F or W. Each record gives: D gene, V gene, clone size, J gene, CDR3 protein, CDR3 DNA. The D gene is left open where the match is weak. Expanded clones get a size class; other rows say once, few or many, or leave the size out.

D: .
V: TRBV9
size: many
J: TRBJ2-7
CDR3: CASSLGKSYEQYF
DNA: TGTGCCAGCAGCCTAGGGAAGAGCTACGAGCAGTACTTC

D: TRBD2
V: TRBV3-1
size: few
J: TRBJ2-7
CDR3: CASSQAGLAVYEQYF
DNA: TGTGCCAGCAGCCAAGCTGGGCTAGCGGTCTACGAGCAGTACTTC

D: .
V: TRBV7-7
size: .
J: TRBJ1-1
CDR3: CASSLKENTEAFF
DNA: TGTGCCAGCAGCTTAAAAGAGAACACTGAAGCTTTCTTT

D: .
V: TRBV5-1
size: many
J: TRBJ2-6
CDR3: CASSLGGRGYSGANVLTF
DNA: TGCGCCAGCAGCTTGGGGGGCAGGGGCTACTCTGGGGCCAACGTCCTGACTTTC

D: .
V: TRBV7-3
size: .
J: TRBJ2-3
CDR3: CASSLGAGANPDTQYF
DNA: TGTGCCAGCAGCTTGGGGGCCGGGGCAAATCCAGATACGCAGTATTTT

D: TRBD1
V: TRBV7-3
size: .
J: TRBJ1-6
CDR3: CASSFQGGASNSPLHF
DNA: TGTGCCAGCAGCTTTCAGGGGGGGGCGAGTAATTCACCCCTCCACTTT

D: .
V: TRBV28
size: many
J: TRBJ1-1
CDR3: CASRFGTEAFF
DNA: TGTGCCAGCAGGTTCGGGACAGAAGCTTTCTTT

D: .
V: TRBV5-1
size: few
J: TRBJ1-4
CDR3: CASSLATVNEKLFF
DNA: TGCGCCAGCAGCTTGGCAACGGTTAATGAAAAACTGTTTTTT

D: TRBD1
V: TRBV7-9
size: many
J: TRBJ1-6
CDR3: CASSQQGANYSSPLHF
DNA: TGTGCCAGCAGCCAACAGGGGGCTAACTATAGTTCACCCCTCCACTTT

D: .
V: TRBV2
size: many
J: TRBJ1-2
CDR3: CASIVWGYTF
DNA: TGTGCCAGCATCGTTTGGGGATACACCTTC

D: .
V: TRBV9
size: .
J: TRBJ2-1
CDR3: CASSLSVRNEQFF
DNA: TGTGCCAGCAGCTTATCAGTTCGCAATGAGCAGTTCTTC

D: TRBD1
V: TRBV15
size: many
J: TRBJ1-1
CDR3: CATSRGQGWPEAFF
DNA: TGTGCCACCAGCAGAGGACAGGGTTGGCCTGAAGCTTTCTTT

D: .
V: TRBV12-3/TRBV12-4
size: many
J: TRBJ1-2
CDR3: CASSPGRAANYGYTF
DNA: TGTGCCAGCAGTCCCGGGAGGGCCGCTAACTATGGCTACACCTTC

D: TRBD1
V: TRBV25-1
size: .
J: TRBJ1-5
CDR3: CASSIRDRGAVPNQPQHF
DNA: TGTGCCAGCAGTATCCGGGACAGGGGGGCTGTTCCCAATCAGCCCCAGCATTTT

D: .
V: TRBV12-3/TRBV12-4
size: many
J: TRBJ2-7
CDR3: CASAFYEQYF
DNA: TGTGCCAGCGCCTTTTACGAGCAGTACTTC

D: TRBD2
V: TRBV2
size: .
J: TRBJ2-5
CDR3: CASTRGLAGGHEETQYF
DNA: TGTGCCAGCACCCGTGGACTAGCGGGGGGGCACGAGGAGACCCAGTACTTC

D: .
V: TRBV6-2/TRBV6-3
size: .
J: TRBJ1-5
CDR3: CAGRHIQGNQPQHF
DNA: TGTGCCGGCAGACACATTCAGGGGAATCAGCCCCAGCATTTT

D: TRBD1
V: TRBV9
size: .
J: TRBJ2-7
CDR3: CASSEWDRGAYEQYF
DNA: TGTGCCAGCAGTGAGTGGGACAGGGGAGCCTACGAGCAGTACTTC

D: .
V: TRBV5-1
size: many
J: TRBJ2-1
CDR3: CATSGLDHNEQFF
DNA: TGCGCCACCTCGGGACTTGACCACAATGAGCAGTTCTTC

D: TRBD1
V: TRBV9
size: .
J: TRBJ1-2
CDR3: CASSVQGAQGNGYTF
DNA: TGTGCCAGCAGCGTACAGGGGGCGCAGGGAAATGGCTACACCTTC

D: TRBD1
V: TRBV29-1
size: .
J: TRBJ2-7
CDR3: CSAGRTGSYEQYF
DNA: TGCAGCGCCGGTCGGACAGGGTCCTACGAGCAGTACTTC

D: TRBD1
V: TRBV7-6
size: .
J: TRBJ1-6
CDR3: CASSPGGGNSPLHF
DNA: TGTGCCAGCAGCCCAGGGGGGGGAAATTCACCCCTCCACTTT

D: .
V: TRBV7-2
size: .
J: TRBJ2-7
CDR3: CASSPGTNEQYF
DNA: TGTGCCAGCAGCCCGGGGACGAACGAGCAGTACTTC

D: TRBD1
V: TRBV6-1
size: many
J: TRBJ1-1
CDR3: CANRGPDTEAFF
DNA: TGTGCCAACAGGGGGCCTGACACTGAAGCTTTCTTT

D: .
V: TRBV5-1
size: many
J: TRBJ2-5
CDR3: CASSTRVSETQYF
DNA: TGCGCCAGCAGCACCAGGGTTTCAGAGACCCAGTACTTC

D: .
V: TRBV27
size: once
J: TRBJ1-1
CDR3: CASIPFGLGMSNTEAFF
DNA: TGTGCCAGCATCCCTTTTGGGTTGGGAATGTCGAACACTGAAGCTTTCTTT

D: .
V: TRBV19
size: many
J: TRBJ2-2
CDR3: CASTRLGGGKAGELFF
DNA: TGTGCCAGTACGCGACTGGGGGGCGGGAAGGCCGGGGAGCTGTTTTTT

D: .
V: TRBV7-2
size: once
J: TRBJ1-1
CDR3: CASSLQSGAEAFF
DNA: TGTGCCAGCAGCTTACAATCGGGGGCTGAAGCTTTCTTT

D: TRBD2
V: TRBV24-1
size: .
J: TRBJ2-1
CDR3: CATSGAGVNNEQFF
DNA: TGTGCCACCAGTGGAGCGGGGGTAAACAATGAGCAGTTCTTC

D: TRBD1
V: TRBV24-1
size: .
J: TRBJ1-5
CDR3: CATSDRDRSGQPQHF
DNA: TGTGCCACCAGTGACAGGGACAGGTCGGGACAGCCCCAGCATTTT

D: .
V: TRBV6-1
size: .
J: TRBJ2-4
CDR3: CASSVGRHLAKNIQYF
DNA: TGTGCCAGCAGTGTGGGACGGCATTTAGCCAAAAACATTCAGTACTTC

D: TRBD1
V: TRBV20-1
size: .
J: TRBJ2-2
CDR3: CSSRTGGSGELFF
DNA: TGCAGCTCTCGGACAGGGGGATCCGGGGAGCTGTTTTTT

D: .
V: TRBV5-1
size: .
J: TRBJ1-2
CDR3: CTSSQEEVFYGYTF
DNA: TGCACCAGCAGCCAAGAGGAGGTCTTCTATGGCTACACCTTC

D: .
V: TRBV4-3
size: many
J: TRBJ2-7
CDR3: CASSGEQSSYEQYF
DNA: TGCGCCAGCAGCGGAGAACAGAGCTCCTACGAGCAGTACTTC

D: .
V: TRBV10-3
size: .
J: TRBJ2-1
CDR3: CAISEKAGTSYNEQFF
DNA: TGTGCCATCAGTGAGAAAGCAGGGACGAGTTACAATGAGCAGTTCTTC

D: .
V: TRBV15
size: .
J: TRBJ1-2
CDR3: CATSSNGVGYTF
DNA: TGTGCCACCAGCAGCAATGGGGTGGGCTACACCTTC

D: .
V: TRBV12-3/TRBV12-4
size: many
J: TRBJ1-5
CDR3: CASSDGGAGNQPQHF
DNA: TGTGCCAGCAGTGATGGGGGGGCGGGCAATCAGCCCCAGCATTTT

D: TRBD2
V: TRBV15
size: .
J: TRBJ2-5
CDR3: CATSSTGGPGETQYF
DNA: TGTGCCACCAGCTCCACGGGGGGGCCGGGAGAGACCCAGTACTTC

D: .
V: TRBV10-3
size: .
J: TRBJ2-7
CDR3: CAISPRGYEQYF
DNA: TGTGCCATCAGCCCCAGGGGTTACGAGCAGTACTTC

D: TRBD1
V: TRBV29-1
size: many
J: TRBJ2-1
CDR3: CSVVLLTGGYNEQFF
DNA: TGCAGCGTGGTACTCCTGACAGGGGGGTACAATGAGCAGTTCTTC

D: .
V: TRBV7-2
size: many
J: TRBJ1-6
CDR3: CASSPSEGYNSPLHF
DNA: TGTGCCAGCAGCCCTAGCGAGGGGTATAATTCACCCCTCCACTTT